One TCR beta chain is described in this entry. Its antigen remains unidentified. With V trimmed by 6 bases and J by 11 bases, 15 bases remained unmatched. Germline V gene lookup returns CDR1 DFQATT and CDR2 SNEGSKA (reference sequence). CDR3 size: 13 residues. The sample belongs to a study of response to subunit inactivated influenza vaccine. Study-wide points: Researchers suggested that each seasonal influenza vaccination recruits few new T cells.

TCRdb itself ran the RT-PCR reads through MiXCR, one entry per CDR3 protein. The sample has some 600,000 distinct CDR3 sequences; approximately 15% are singletons. This sequence was found in a man aged 50 or older who received an inactivated influenza vaccine. The J gene is TRBJ1-1, the V gene TRBV20-1; 7 bases are shared with TRBD1. The specimen comprised PBMCs from blood, sampled about 14 days before vaccination. DNA of the CDR3: TGCAGTGCCGAAACCGGGACAGACTCTTACGCTTTCTTT. Its translation: CSAETGTDSYAFF.